This TCR beta chain was observed in a study of cytomegalovirus exposure and HLA in healthy donors. Study information: Falling in the Caucasian-associated ancestry cluster were approximately 86% of under 450 genotyped donors.

The CDR3 runs to 13 residues. Germline loops: CDR1 SGHRS, CDR2 YFSETQ. Trimming stripped 6 bases from V and 0 bases from J, with 8 bases between. Primers for the PCR totalled 60 Vbeta and 13 Jbeta. Sequenced by immunoSEQ multiplex PCR; TCRdb stores in-frame clones only, minus some. The sample lists 95,000 to 150,000 clones, roughly 65% occurring once. Sequenced input: PBMCs. The J gene is TRBJ2-3, the V gene TRBV5-1; a weak D match, TRBD2 (5 bases). This receptor was taken from a man aged 40-49 years in good health and CMV-seropositive. CDR3 in amino acids: CASNGVSTDTQYF. CDR3 coding DNA: TGCGCCAGCAACGGGGTAAGCACAGATACGCAGTATTTT.